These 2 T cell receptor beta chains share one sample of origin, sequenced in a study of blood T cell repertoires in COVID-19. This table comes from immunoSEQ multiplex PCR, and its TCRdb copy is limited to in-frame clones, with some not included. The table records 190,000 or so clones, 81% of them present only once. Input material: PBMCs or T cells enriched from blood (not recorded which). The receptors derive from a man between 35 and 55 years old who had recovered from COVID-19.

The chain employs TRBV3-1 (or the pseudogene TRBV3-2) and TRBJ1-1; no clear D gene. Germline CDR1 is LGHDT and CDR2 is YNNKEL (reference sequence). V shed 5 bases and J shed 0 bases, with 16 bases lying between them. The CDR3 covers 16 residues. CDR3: CASSTRTAQMNTEAFF. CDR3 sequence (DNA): TGTGCCAGCAGCACCCGGACTGCCCAGATGAACACTGAAGCTTTCTTT.

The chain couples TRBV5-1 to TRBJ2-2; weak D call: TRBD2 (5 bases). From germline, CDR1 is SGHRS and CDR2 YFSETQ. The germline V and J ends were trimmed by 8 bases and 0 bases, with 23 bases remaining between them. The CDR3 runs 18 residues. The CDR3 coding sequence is TGCGCCAGTCGTCACATCACCGGGGTCCAGACGAACACCGGGGAGCTGTTTTTT. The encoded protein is CASRHITGVQTNTGELFF.